This T cell receptor beta chain was observed in a study of persistence of HIV-infected CD4 T cells. Findings and caveats of the study: CMV- and Gag-responding cells had lower TCRbeta richness than CD3/CD28-responding cells. Antigen-responding cells were enriched for degenerate expanded CDR3beta sequences.

V lost 0 bases and J lost 11, with 10 bases in between. Per germline, CDR1 ENHRY and CDR2 SYGVKD. The CDR3 has 12 amino acids. This was the immunoSEQ version 4 assay in survey mode. Here immunoSEQ multiplex PCR was the method, and the copy in TCRdb shows in-frame clones only, minus some. The sample includes 50,000 or so clones, approximately 72% seen only once; the top ten take 2.5% to 3.5%. Note on this clone: As yet, its antigen is unknown.

Stimulation used about 9.2 ug/mL lysate from CMV-infected fibroblasts. Memory cells lacking CD40L and CD69 with high CD45RO were sorted. Adults with HIV-1 started suppressive ART while chronically infected. Plasma HIV-1 RNA stayed below 50 copies/mL for at least 4 years. This TCR was recovered from an adult man with HIV who was CMV-seropositive. The chain joins TRBV10-3 to TRBJ1-1; D may be TRBD1 (5 bases). The sequencing here drew on CD4+ T cells sorted from PBMCs after roughly 20-hour stimulation, taken from a patient who received antiretroviral therapy. The CDR3 here is CAISESAREAFF. The CDR3 DNA reads TGTGCCATCAGTGAGTCGGCCAGGGAGGCTTTCTTT.